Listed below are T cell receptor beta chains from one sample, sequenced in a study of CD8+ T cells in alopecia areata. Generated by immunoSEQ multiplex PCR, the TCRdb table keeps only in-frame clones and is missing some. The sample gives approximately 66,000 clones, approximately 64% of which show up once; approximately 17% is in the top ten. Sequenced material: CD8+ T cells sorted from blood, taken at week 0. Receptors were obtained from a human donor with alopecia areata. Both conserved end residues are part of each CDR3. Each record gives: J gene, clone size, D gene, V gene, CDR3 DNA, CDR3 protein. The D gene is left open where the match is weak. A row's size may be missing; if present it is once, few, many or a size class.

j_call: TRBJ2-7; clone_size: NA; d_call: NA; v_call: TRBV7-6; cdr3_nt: TGTGCCAGCAGCTTCTCCGTTTTCTACGAGCAGTACTTC; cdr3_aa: CASSFSVFYEQYF
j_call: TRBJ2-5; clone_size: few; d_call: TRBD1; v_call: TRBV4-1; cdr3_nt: TGCGCCAGCAGCCAAGGAGGGACAGAAGAGACCCAGTACTTC; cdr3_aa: CASSQGGTEETQYF
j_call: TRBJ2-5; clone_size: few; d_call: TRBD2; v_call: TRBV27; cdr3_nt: TGTGCCAGCAGTATCCTCGGGTCGGGACTAGATCTGGGGACCCAGTACTTC; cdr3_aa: CASSILGSGLDLGTQYF
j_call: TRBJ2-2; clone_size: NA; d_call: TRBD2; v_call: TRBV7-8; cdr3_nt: TGTGCCAGCAGCTTACTAGCGGGAGGGCCCGTCGGGGAGCTGTTTTTT; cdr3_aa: CASSLLAGGPVGELFF
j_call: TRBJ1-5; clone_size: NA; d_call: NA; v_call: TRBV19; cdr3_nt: TGTGCCAGTAGTAGGGAGGGGGTTCAGCCCCAGCATTTT; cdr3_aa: CASSREGVQPQHF
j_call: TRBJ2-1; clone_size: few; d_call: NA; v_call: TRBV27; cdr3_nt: TGTGCCAGCAGTTTTTACAATGAGCAGTTCTTC; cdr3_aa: CASSFYNEQFF
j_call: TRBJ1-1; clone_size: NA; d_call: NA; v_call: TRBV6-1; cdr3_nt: TGTGCCAGCAGCAGGACAGCGAACACTGAAGCTTTCTTT; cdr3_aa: CASSRTANTEAFF
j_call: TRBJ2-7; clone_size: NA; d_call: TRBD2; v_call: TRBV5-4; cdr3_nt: TGTGCCAGCAGCTCCGGACTAGCGGGTGCCTCCTACGAGCAGTACTTC; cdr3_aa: CASSSGLAGASYEQYF
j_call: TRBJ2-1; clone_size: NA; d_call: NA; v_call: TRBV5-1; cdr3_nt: TGCGCCAGCAGCCAACTACAGTCCCAATACAATGAGCAGTTCTTC; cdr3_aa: CASSQLQSQYNEQFF
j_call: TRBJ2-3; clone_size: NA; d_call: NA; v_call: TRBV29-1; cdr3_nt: TGCAGCGTTGAAGATCGGAGGTTTGATACGCAGTATTTT; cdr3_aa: CSVEDRRFDTQYF
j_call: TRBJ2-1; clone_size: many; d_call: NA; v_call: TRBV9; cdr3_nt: TGTGCCAGCAGCGTCTCGGGGGGCCAATACAATGAGCAGTTCTTC; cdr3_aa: CASSVSGGQYNEQFF
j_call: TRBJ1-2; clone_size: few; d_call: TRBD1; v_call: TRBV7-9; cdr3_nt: TGTGCCAGCAGCCGAACAGGGGAAAACACCTTC; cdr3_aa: CASSRTGENTF
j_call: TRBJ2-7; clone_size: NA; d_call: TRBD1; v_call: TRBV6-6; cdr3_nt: TGTGCCAGCAGCTGGGACAGAACCTACGAGCAGTACTTC; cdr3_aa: CASSWDRTYEQYF
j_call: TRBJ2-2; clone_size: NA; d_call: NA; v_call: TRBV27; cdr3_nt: TGTGCCAGCAGGTTCGGCACCGGGGAGCTGTTTTTT; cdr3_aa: CASRFGTGELFF
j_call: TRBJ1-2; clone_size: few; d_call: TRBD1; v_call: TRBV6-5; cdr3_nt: TGTGCCAGCAGTTACTCCGACAGGGGGTATGGCTACACCTTC; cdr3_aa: CASSYSDRGYGYTF
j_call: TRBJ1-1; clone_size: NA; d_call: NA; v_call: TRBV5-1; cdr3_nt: TGCGCCAGCAGCTTGGGGGTCACTGAAGCTTTCTTT; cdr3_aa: CASSLGVTEAFF
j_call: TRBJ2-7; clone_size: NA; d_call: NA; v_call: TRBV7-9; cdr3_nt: TGTGCCAGCAGCGAGCGTACTAGCTCCTACGAGCAGTACTTC; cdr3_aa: CASSERTSSYEQYF
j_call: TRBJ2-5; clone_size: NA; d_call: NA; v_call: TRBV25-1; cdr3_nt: TGTGCCAGCGTGGGGGGAGAGACCCAGTACTTC; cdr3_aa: CASVGGETQYF
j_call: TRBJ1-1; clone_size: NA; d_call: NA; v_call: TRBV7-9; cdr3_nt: TGTGCCAGCAGCTTAGAGGGATCGACAGCCAACACTGAAGCTTTCTTT; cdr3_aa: CASSLEGSTANTEAFF
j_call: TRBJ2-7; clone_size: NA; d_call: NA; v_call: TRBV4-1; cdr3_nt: TGCGCCAGCAGCCAAGATTCGGGGAGCTACGAGCAGTACTTC; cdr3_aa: CASSQDSGSYEQYF
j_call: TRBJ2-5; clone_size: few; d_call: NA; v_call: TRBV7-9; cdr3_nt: TGTGCCAGCAGCTTAATAGGGGCGGAGACCCAGTACTTC; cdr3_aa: CASSLIGAETQYF
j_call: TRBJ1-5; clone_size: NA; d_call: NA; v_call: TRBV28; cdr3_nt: TGTGCCAGCAGTCCCCCTTCAGGGGAGCACACGCCCCAGCATTTT; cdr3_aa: CASSPPSGEHTPQHF
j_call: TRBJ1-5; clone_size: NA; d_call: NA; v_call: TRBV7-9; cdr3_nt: TGTGCCAGCAGCCCTGACCAAAATCAGCCCCAGCATTTT; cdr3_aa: CASSPDQNQPQHF
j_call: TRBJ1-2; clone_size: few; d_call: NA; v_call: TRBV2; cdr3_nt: TGTGCCAGCAGTGAAGCGTGGGGTAACTATGGCTACACCTTC; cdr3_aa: CASSEAWGNYGYTF
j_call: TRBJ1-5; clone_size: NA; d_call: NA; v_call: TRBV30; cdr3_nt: TGTGCCTGGAGCCTCAGGGGATATGCTAACCAGCCCCAGCATTTT; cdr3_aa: CAWSLRGYANQPQHF
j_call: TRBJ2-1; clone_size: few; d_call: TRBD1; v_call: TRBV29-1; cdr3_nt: TGCAGCGTCGACAGGGGGATGGTGAATTTTGAGCAGTTCTTC; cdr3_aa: CSVDRGMVNFEQFF
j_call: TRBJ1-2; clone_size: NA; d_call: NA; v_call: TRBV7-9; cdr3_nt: TGTGCCAGCAGCTTAGGTGGCAGCTATGGCTACACCTTC; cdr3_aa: CASSLGGSYGYTF
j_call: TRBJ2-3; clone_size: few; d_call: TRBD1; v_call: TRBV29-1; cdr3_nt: TGCAGCGCTGAAACCGGACAGGACGGCACAGATACGCAGTATTTT; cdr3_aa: CSAETGQDGTDTQYF
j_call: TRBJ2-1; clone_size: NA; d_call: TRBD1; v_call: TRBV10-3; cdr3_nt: TGTGCCATCAGTGAGGGGACAGGGCTATCCCCCCTCCTCCATGAGCAGTTCTTC; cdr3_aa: CAISEGTGLSPLLHEQFF
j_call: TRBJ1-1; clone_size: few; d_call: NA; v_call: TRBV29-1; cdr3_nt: TGCAGCGTCCACCTTGGTTCGAACACTGAAGCTTTCTTT; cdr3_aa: CSVHLGSNTEAFF
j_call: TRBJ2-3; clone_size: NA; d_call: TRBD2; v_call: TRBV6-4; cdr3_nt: TGTGCCAGCAGTTACTCTGCGGGGGGCGCAGATACGCAGTATTTT; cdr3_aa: CASSYSAGGADTQYF
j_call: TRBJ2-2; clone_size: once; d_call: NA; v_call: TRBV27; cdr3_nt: TGTGCCAGCAGCCCATTAGGGGTCCCCGGCACCGGGGAGCTGTTTTTT; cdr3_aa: CASSPLGVPGTGELFF
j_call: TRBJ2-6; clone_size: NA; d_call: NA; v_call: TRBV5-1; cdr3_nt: TGCGCCAGCAGCGTTAATCCCTCTGGGGCCAACGTCCTGACTTTC; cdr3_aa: CASSVNPSGANVLTF
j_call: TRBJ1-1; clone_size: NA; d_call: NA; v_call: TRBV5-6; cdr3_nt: TGTGCCAGCAGCTTTACCGAGAACACTGAAGCTTTCTTT; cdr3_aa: CASSFTENTEAFF
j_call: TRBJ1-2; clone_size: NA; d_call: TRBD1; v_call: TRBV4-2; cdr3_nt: TGTGCCAGCAGACCCGGGACAGGGGGCTATGGCTACACCTTC; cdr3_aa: CASRPGTGGYGYTF
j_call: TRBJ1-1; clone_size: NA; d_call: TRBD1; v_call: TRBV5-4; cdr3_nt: TGTGCCAGCAGCTTGGGAAGGACAGGGAATATGAACACTGAAGCTTTCTTT; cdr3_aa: CASSLGRTGNMNTEAFF
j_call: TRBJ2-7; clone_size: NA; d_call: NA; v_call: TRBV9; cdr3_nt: TGTGCCAGCGGTGAAGGGGCCCACGAGCAGTACTTC; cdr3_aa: CASGEGAHEQYF
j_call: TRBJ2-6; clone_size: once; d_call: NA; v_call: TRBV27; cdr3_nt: TGTGCCAGCAGTTTTTTTGAGAGAGTCTCTGGGGCCAACGTCCTGACTTTC; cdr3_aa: CASSFFERVSGANVLTF
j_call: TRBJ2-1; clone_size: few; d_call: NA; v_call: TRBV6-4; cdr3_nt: TGTGCCAGCAGTGAACATGGCGGGGGCGCCTACAATGAGCAGTTCTTC; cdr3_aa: CASSEHGGGAYNEQFF
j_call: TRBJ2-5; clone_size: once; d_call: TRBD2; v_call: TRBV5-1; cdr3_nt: TGCGCCAGCAGAGATAGCGGGAAGGAGACCCAGTACTTC; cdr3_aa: CASRDSGKETQYF
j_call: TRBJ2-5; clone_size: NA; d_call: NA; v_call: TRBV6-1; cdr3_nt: TGTGCCAGCAGTGAAGCGAGTTTGGGCTTCCAAGAGACCCAGTACTTC; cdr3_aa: CASSEASLGFQETQYF
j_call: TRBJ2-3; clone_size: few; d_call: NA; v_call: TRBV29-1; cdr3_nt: TGCAGCGTTGAAGGGGGGGCGGCTTTCACAGATACGCAGTATTTT; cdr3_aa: CSVEGGAAFTDTQYF
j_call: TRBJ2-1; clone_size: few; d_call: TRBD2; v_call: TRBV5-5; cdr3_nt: TGCGCCAGCAGCCAAGACTCAGCGGGAGGGCCAGGGAATGAGCAGTTCTTC; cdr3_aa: CASSQDSAGGPGNEQFF
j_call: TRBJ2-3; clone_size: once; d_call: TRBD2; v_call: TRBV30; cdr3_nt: TGTGCCTGGAGTGGGCCACCAAGACTAGCGGGAGTTACAGATACGCAGTATTTT; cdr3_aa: CAWSGPPRLAGVTDTQYF
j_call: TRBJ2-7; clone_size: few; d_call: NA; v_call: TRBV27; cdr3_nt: TGTGCCAGCAGTTTATCCGGAAGGGGAGCCTACGAGCAGTACTTC; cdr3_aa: CASSLSGRGAYEQYF
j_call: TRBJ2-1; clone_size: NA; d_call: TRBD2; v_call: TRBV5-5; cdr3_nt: TGTGCCAGCAGCTTGGCGGGGGGGTTATACAATGAGCAGTTCTTC; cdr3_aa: CASSLAGGLYNEQFF
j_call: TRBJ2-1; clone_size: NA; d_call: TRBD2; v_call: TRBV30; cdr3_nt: TGTGCCTGGAGTCAACTAGCGGATTACAATGAGCAGTTCTTC; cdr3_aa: CAWSQLADYNEQFF
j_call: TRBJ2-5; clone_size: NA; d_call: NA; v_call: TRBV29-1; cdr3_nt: TGCAGCGTTGAGGTGGGGGGCCAAGAGACCCAGTACTTC; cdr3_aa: CSVEVGGQETQYF
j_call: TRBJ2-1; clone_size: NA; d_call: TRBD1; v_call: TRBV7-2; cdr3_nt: TGTGCCAGCAGCAGCGACAGGGCAGTTCCCTACAATGAGCAGTTCTTC; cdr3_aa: CASSSDRAVPYNEQFF
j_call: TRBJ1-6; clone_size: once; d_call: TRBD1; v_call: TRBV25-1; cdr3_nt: TGTGCCAGCAGTGGACAGGGAGGGAAATCACCCCTCCACTTT; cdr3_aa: CASSGQGGKSPLHF
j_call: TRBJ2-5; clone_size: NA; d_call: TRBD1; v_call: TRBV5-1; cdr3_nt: TGCGCCAGCAGCCCCGGGACAGGGGGGCTCCAGCAAGAGACCCAGTACTTC; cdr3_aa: CASSPGTGGLQQETQYF
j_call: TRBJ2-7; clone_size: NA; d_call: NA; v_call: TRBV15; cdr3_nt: TGTGCCACCAGCAGAGATCGTCACAGCTACGAGCAGTACTTC; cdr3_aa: CATSRDRHSYEQYF
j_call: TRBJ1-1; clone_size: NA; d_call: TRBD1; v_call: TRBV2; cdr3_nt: TGTGCCAGCACAACACGAGGACAGGGCGTGGTGAACACTGAAGCTTTCTTT; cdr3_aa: CASTTRGQGVVNTEAFF
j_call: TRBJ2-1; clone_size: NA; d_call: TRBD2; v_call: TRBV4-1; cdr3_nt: TGCGCCAGCAGCCAAGGGGGACTAGCTAATGAGCAGTTCTTC; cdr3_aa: CASSQGGLANEQFF
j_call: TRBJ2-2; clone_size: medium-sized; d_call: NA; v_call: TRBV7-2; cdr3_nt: TGTGCCAGCAGCTTAATGGGACCCGGGGAGCTGTTTTTT; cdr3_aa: CASSLMGPGELFF
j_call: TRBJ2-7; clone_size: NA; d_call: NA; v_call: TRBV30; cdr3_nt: TGTGCCTGGAGACCGAAGGACGGCACCTCCTACGAGCAGTACTTC; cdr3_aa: CAWRPKDGTSYEQYF
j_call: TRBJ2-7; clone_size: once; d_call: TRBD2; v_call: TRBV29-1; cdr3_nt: TGCAGCGTTGAAGATAGGACTAGCGGGACCTACGAGCAGTACTTC; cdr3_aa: CSVEDRTSGTYEQYF
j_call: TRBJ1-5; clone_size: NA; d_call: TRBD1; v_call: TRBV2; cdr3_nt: TGTGCCAGCAGCCCGACAGGGTACAATCAGCCCCAGCATTTT; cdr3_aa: CASSPTGYNQPQHF
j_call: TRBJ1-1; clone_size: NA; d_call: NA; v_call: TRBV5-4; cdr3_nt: TGTGCCAGCAGCTTAGTAGAGGGCACTGAAGCTTTCTTT; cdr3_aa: CASSLVEGTEAFF
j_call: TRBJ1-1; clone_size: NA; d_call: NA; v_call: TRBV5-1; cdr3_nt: TGCGCCAGCAGCTTGTGGTCTCAAGGGAACACTGAAGCTTTCTTT; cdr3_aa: CASSLWSQGNTEAFF